This TCR beta chain was observed in a study of cytomegalovirus exposure and HLA in healthy donors. The table came from immunoSEQ multiplex PCR; TCRdb's copy has only in-frame clones and leaves some out. There are roughly 75,000 clones in the sample; around four fifths occur only once, and approximately 3% lies in the top ten. The approximately 120-subject validation cohort, separate from the approximately 630-subject first cohort, included the donors. The CDR3 length is 16 residues. V was pared by 5 bases and J by 0 bases, with 14 bases between. CDR1 and CDR2 (germline): SEHNR, FQNEAQ (reference sequence). Overall study results and limits: The study labeled 150 to 200 TCR beta chains cytomegalovirus-associated.

Of note for this clone: Its antigen is as yet unknown.

The chain carries TRBV7-9 and TRBJ2-4; the D gene is possibly TRBD2 (6 bases). The material sequenced was PBMCs. This TCR derives from a man aged 30-40 years in good health and CMV-seronegative. This chain's CDR3 is CASSIGRRGAKNIQYF. CDR3 nucleotide sequence: TGTGCCAGCAGCATTGGACGGCGGGGAGCCAAAAACATTCAGTACTTC.